This T cell receptor beta chain was recorded in a study of tumor and adjacent non-tumor tissue in lung cancer. Germline V gives CDR1 SGHAT, CDR2 FQDESV (reference sequence). The CDR3 extends over 14 amino acids. The template was RNA from unsorted bulk tissue. A word on this clonotype: Relative to the germline gene, one junction end is altered; a read error may explain this.

Three rounds of nested PCR, following a modified ARM-PCR protocol, produced the TCRbeta library. TCRdb independently ran MiXCR on the multiplex PCR reads; one entry per CDR3 protein. In the table there are 100,000 to 150,000 distinct CDR3 sequences, 66% of which are singletons. The sequencing sample was made of lung tumor tissue. The rearrangement links TRBV11-1 to TRBJ1-6; D call uncertain. This sequence was found in a man under 40 with non-small cell lung cancer. DNA of the CDR3: TGTGCCAGCAGCGCCGACATTTATAATTCACCCATCTACTTT. Its translation is CASSADIYNSPIYF. The complete variable domain, with remaining parts taken from reference TRBV11-1 and TRBJ1-6, reads EAEVAQSPRYKITEKSQAVAFWCDPISGHATLYWYRQILGQGPELLVQFQDESVVDDSQLPKDRFSAERLKGVDSTLKIQPAELGDSAMYLCASSADIYNSPIYFGNGTRLTVT.